A single sample gave rise to the 9 T cell receptor beta chains below, sequenced in a study of T cell responses to AZD1222 COVID-19 vaccine. Only in-frame clones appear in the TCRdb table, and some are missing; sequencing was by immunoSEQ multiplex PCR. This sample has tens of thousands of clones; approximately 86% occur once, and the top ten carry more than 5%. Specimen: peripheral blood, collected 28 days after the second AZD1222 dose. The receptors shown here come from an adult who received the AZD1222 COVID-19 vaccine.

The chain joins TRBV7-2 to TRBJ1-2, with 8 bases identical to TRBD1. V shed 5 bases and J 8 bases; nucleotides not matched to a gene: 16. The CDR3 is 16 amino acids. CDR1 is SGHTA, CDR2 FQGNSA, per germline. Here the CDR3 DNA reads TGTGCCAGCAGCCCGAACCGACAGGGGCCCCATCGAGGCTACACCTTC. Translated, it gives CASSPNRQGPHRGYTF.

This clone appeared a few times. The CDR3 protein is CASSYSSGGYGYTF. The CDR3, as DNA: TGTGCCAGCAGTTACTCATCAGGGGGCTATGGCTACACCTTC. The genes are TRBV6-5 and TRBJ1-2; 7 bases map to TRBD1. The CDR3 is 14 amino acids. From germline, CDR1 is MNHEY and CDR2 SVGAGI. V was pared by 0 bases and J by 4 bases, with 2 bases of the junction left unmatched.

The genes are TRBV7-9 and TRBJ2-7, with TRBD1 as a possible D gene (6 bases). Germline CDR1 SEHNR, CDR2 FQNEAQ (reference sequence). V lost 5 bases, J lost 9 bases, and 11 bases lay in between. CDR3 size: 11 residues. DNA of the CDR3: TGTGCCAGCAGCGACGACAGGTGGCAGTACTTC. Its translation is CASSDDRWQYF.

This chain joins TRBV30 and TRBJ2-5, with D tentatively TRBD2 (6 bases). CDR1 and CDR2 from the germline V gene are GTSNPN and SVGIG (reference sequence). The CDR3 covers 12 residues. V was pared by 0 bases and J by 12 bases, with 14 bases between. CDR3 nucleotide sequence: TGTGCCTGGAGTGTAGAGGGGACTGGGGAGTACTTC. Protein product: CAWSVEGTGEYF.

This chain links TRBV11-2 with TRBJ1-6; D gene uncertain. V was cut by 5 bases and J by 10 bases, with 12 bases left in between. This CDR3 spans 13 amino acids. Germline values: CDR1 SGHAT, CDR2 FQNNGV. CDR3 sequence reads: CASSPRERSPLHF. DNA of the CDR3: TGTGCCAGCAGCCCTAGAGAGCGCTCACCCCTCCACTTT.

This clone was seen only a few times. The chain couples TRBV15 to TRBJ2-3; 9 nucleotides agree with TRBD1. Germline CDR1 is LNHNV and CDR2 is YYDKDF (reference sequence). V lost 2 bases, J lost 2 bases, and 8 bases stayed unmatched. The CDR3 totals 17 residues. This CDR3 reads CATSRSGQGYYTDTQYF. The DNA for the CDR3 is TGTGCCACCAGCAGATCGGGACAGGGCTACTACACAGATACGCAGTATTTT.

The gene calls are TRBV6-5 and TRBJ2-1; D is uncertain. Germline values: CDR1 MNHEY, CDR2 SVGAGI. V lost 5 bases to trimming and J lost 1 base, with 9 bases between them. This CDR3 region has 14 residues. CDR3 DNA sequence: TGTGCCAGCAGTAAACGGTCGTCCTACAATGAGCAGTTCTTC. It encodes CASSKRSSYNEQFF.

This clone was observed once. The chain uses TRBV29-1 and TRBJ2-6; TRBD1 matches 7 bases. This CDR3 region has 14 residues. Unmatched junction bases numbered 5, after V lost 7 bases and J lost 2 bases. Germline assignment: CDR1 SQVTM and CDR2 ANQGSEA. The chain's CDR3 is CSASQGTGANVLTF. As DNA, the CDR3 is TGCAGCGCCTCACAGGGGACTGGGGCCAACGTCCTGACTTTC.

This clone was seen a handful of times. This chain joins TRBV20-1 and TRBJ1-2; the D is unclear. The CDR3 totals 11 residues. V was pared by 6 bases and J by 7 bases, with 12 bases between. In germline, CDR1 is DFQATT, CDR2 SNEGSKA (reference sequence). Written as DNA, the CDR3 is TGCAGTGCGGCCGCGGTAAGTGGCTACACCTTC. Protein sequence: CSAAAVSGYTF.